The 10 T cell receptor beta chains below all came from one sample that was sequenced in a study of CD8+CD57+ T cells in acquired aplastic anemia. Genomic DNA provided the template from which TCR beta VDJ and CDR3 profiles were obtained. TCRdb reprocessed the reads via MiXCR and lists one record per CDR3 protein. The sample consists of 150,000 to 200,000 distinct CDR3 sequences, about three fifths of them appearing once. The sequenced sample was sorted CD4+, CD8+, or CD8+CD57+ T cells (not recorded which) from PBMCs. The receptors here all came from a human donor with severe aplastic anemia or a healthy control (not recorded which).

J is TRBJ2-7 and V is TRBV10-3, with TRBD1 identical over 7 bases. Germline V gene lookup returns CDR1 ENHRY and CDR2 SYGVKD. This CDR3 region has 13 residues. The ends lost 6 bases at V and 4 bases at J; junction bases unmatched: 6. Here the CDR3 reads CAIRLDRAYEQYF. CDR3 coding DNA: TGTGCCATCAGACTTGACAGGGCGTACGAGCAGTACTTC.

The V gene is TRBV29-1, the J gene TRBJ2-7; 10 nucleotides align to TRBD1. The CDR3 extends over 15 amino acids. Germline values: CDR1 SQVTM, CDR2 ANQGSEA. The J segment lost 6 bases and the V segment lost 2 bases, leaving 10 bases of the junction unmatched. The CDR3 sequence is CSVELSGTGDFEQYF. For the CDR3, the DNA is TGCAGCGTTGAACTTTCCGGGACAGGGGACTTCGAGCAGTACTTC.

The chain has TRBV7-9 and TRBJ1-2; D perhaps matches TRBD1 (6 bases). With 5 bases removed from V and 3 bases from J, the gap between germline ends came to 16 bases. Germline V gene sequence: CDR1 SEHNR, CDR2 FQNEAQ (reference sequence). This CDR3 comprises 15 residues. The CDR3: CASSTWDTLDYGYTF. The CDR3 DNA reads as TGTGCCAGCAGCACATGGGACACCTTGGACTATGGCTACACCTTC.

The chain has TRBV2 and TRBJ2-2; D not certain. The length of the CDR3 is 15 residues. Germline CDR1 is SNHLY and CDR2 is FYNNEI. V lost 4 bases, J lost 7 bases, and 16 bases lay in between. The CDR3 DNA reads as TGTGCCAGCAGTGTTTATGGCGGAGTAGGCGGGGAGCTGTTTTTT. Protein: CASSVYGGVGGELFF.

For this clonotype: This sequence may be a read error, since a much larger clone differs from it by one base. The CDR3 here is CATSDLQGQGVYEQYF. The CDR3 DNA sequence: TGTGCCACCAGTGATTTGCAGGGACAGGGGGTCTACGAGCAGTACTTC. The chain employs TRBV24-1 and TRBJ2-7, with TRBD1 identical over 11 bases. This CDR3 has 16 residues. Trimming cost V 0 bases and J 3 bases; bases outside gene matches: 3. Germline CDR1 is KGHDR and CDR2 is SFDVKD.

Note on this clonotype: One end of the junction does not line up with germline, which may come from a read error. The chain is built from TRBV20-1 and TRBJ1-2; no clear D. The CDR3 covers 11 residues. Germline CDR1 DFQATT, CDR2 SNEGSKA (reference sequence). CDR3 loop: CSAKRNNGYTF. DNA for the CDR3: TGCAGTGCTAAACGTAACAATGGCTACACCTTC.

The chain employs TRBV6-5 and TRBJ1-6; maybe TRBD1 (5 bases). V lost 0 bases to trimming and J lost 7 bases, with 10 bases between them. Germline V gene sequence: CDR1 MNHEY, CDR2 SVGAGI. The CDR3 runs to 15 residues. This chain's CDR3 is CASSYSGLLNSPLHF. The DNA for the CDR3 is TGTGCCAGCAGTTACTCGGGACTGCTAAATTCACCCCTCCACTTT.

The sample holds one count of this clonotype. The chain couples TRBV10-2 to TRBJ2-7, with TRBD1 identical over 10 bases. The J segment lost 3 bases and the V segment lost 9 bases, leaving 8 bases of the junction unmatched. This CDR3 spans 14 amino acids. Germline CDR1 reads WSHSY; CDR2 reads SAAADI. CDR3 DNA: TGCGCCAGTATTCCGGGACAGGGGAACTACGAGCAGTACTTC. Protein sequence: CASIPGQGNYEQYF.

The chain combines TRBV20-1 with TRBJ2-1; perhaps D is TRBD1 or TRBD2 (6 bases each). Germline lookup yields CDR1 DFQATT and CDR2 SNEGSKA (reference sequence). The V end was cut by 1 base, the J end by 8 bases, with 9 bases between. This CDR3 has 12 amino acids. DNA for the CDR3: TGCAGTGCTAGAGTCGGGGGCGATGAGCAGTTCTTC. This codes for CSARVGGDEQFF.

The J gene is TRBJ2-7, the V gene TRBV9, with D possibly being TRBD2 (7 bases). The CDR3 is 15 residues long. Germline loops: CDR1 SGDLS, CDR2 YYNGEE. V was shortened by 4 bases and J by 5 bases, with 19 bases between the two germline ends. The CDR3 nucleotides are TGTGCCAGCAGCTTAGGGGGGGGGACTTCCCACGAGCAGTACTTC. This sequence encodes CASSLGGGTSHEQYF.